The 13 T cell receptor beta chains given below trace back to one sample, sequenced in a study of blood T cell repertoires in COVID-19. Here immunoSEQ multiplex PCR was the method, and the copy in TCRdb shows in-frame clones only, minus some. The table has about 250,000 clones, around 83% seen once. The sample was peripheral blood. The source is a man at least 80 years old with acute or convalescent COVID-19.

The chain links TRBV6-6 to TRBJ2-3, with 8 positions matching TRBD2. This CDR3 region has 15 residues. V shed 6 bases, J shed 4 bases, and the junction held 9 bases outside the gene matches. Germline CDR1 reads MNHNY; CDR2 reads SVGAGI (reference sequence). The CDR3 sequence: CASRPAGASPDTQYF. The CDR3 coding sequence is TGTGCCAGCAGACCAGCGGGAGCGTCTCCAGATACGCAGTATTTT.

The V and J genes are TRBV7-3 and TRBJ2-3; 16 positions agree with TRBD2. The ends lost 1 base at V and 0 bases at J; junction bases unmatched: 1. The germline CDR1 and CDR2 sequences are SGHTA and FQGTGA. This CDR3 region has 18 residues. DNA of the CDR3: TGTGCCAGCAGCTTAATGGGACTAGCGGGAGGGAGCACAGATACGCAGTATTTT. It translates to CASSLMGLAGGSTDTQYF.

The rearrangement joins TRBV7-9 to TRBJ1-4; tentative D call: TRBD1 (6 bases). Trimming took 2 bases from V and 4 from J, leaving 11 bases between them. Germline lookup yields CDR1 SEHNR and CDR2 FQNEAQ (reference sequence). This CDR3 region has 15 residues. The CDR3 DNA reads as TGTGCCAGCAGCTTACGATTGGACAGTAATGAAAAACTGTTTTTT. Encoded protein: CASSLRLDSNEKLFF.

The CDR3, as DNA: TGTGCCAGCATTGCGGGGCATCGAAACACCATATATTTT. Its protein is CASIAGHRNTIYF. The V gene is TRBV28, the J gene TRBJ1-3, with a weak D call TRBD1 (5 bases). Germline CDR1 MDHEN, CDR2 SYDVKM. The CDR3 is 13 amino acids. V dropped 7 bases and J dropped 5 bases, with 12 bases sitting between them.

The chain is built from TRBV3-1 (or the pseudogene TRBV3-2) and TRBJ2-3; 9 bases align to TRBD2. CDR1 is LGHDT and CDR2 is YNNKEL in the germline V gene (reference sequence). V dropped 4 bases and J dropped 5; count of bases not matched to a gene: 7. CDR3 length: 15 amino acids. DNA for the CDR3: TGTGCCAGCAGCCCCGGACTAGCGATCCGAGATACGCAGTATTTT. Translation gives CASSPGLAIRDTQYF.

The chain combines TRBV10-3 with TRBJ1-2; possible D gene TRBD1, 6 bases. V lost 2 bases and J lost 2, with 9 bases in between. The CDR3 has 14 residues. Germline CDR1 is ENHRY and CDR2 is SYGVKD. The CDR3 coding sequence is TGTGCCATCAGTGAGCGGGGGGCGAACTATGGCTACACCTTC. Its protein product is CAISERGANYGYTF.

This chain uses TRBV27 with TRBJ1-5; a possible D gene is TRBD1 (5 bases). Trimming left V 5 bases short and J 5 bases short, with 10 bases between. The length of the CDR3 is 13 residues. Germline values: CDR1 MNHEY, CDR2 SMNVEV (reference sequence). CDR3 DNA: TGTGCCAGCAGTGTTTGGGGGGATCAGCCCCAGCATTTT. As protein: CASSVWGDQPQHF.

The rearrangement uses TRBV6-5 and TRBJ2-3, with D possibly being TRBD1 (5 bases). The CDR3 loop spans 14 amino acids. The ends were cut back, 5 bases at V and 1 base at J, with 10 bases in the middle. Germline V CDR1 and CDR2: MNHEY, SVGAGI. The CDR3 nucleotides read TGTGCCAGCAGTAAGGGGCGAGGCACAGATACGCAGTATTTT. Translation gives CASSKGRGTDTQYF.

The chain uses TRBV23-1 and TRBJ1-2; the D is unclear. TRBV23-1 is an open reading frame whose function is uncertain. This CDR3 is built from 11 residues. V dropped 10 bases and J dropped 1 base, with 7 bases sitting between them. The CDR3 here is CATPINYGYTF. The CDR3 region has the DNA TGCGCCACCCCCATTAACTATGGCTACACCTTC.

This sequence joins TRBV11-3 and TRBJ2-7; D possibly corresponds to TRBD1 (6 bases). The CDR3 runs to 16 residues. Trimming left V 4 bases short and J 6 bases short, with 22 bases between. Germline V gives CDR1 SGHNT, CDR2 YENEEA. This CDR3 is CASSSSSPGEWGEQYF. DNA of the CDR3: TGTGCCAGCAGCTCCTCCTCCCCAGGGGAATGGGGCGAGCAGTACTTC.

The V and J genes are TRBV5-1 and TRBJ2-5, with a possible D match to TRBD2 (6 bases). Germline V gives CDR1 SGHRS, CDR2 YFSETQ. The CDR3 length is 15 residues. Trimming left V 2 bases short and J 2 bases short, with 13 bases between. This CDR3 is CASSFGGRRQETQYF. In nucleotides, the CDR3 is TGCGCCAGCAGCTTCGGGGGTCGGCGGCAAGAGACCCAGTACTTC.

CDR3: CASSNDTATDTQYF. CDR3 DNA sequence: TGTGCCAGCAGCAACGACACAGCCACAGATACGCAGTATTTT. V is TRBV7-2 and J is TRBJ2-3; D unresolved. The CDR3 has 14 residues. Trimming cost V 5 bases and J 2 bases, with 11 bases left between them. Germline CDR1 reads SGHTA; CDR2 reads FQGNSA.

J is TRBJ2-5 and V is TRBV4-2; D is possibly TRBD1 (6 bases). Germline V gene data show CDR1 as LGHNA and CDR2 as YNFKEQ. This CDR3 has 13 amino acids. V lost 2 bases to trimming and J lost 2 bases, with 6 bases between them. The CDR3 here is CASSQQGQETQYF. In DNA form, the CDR3 reads TGTGCCAGCAGCCAACAGGGGCAAGAGACCCAGTACTTC.